Listed below are T cell receptor beta chains from one sample, sequenced in a study of T cells in Graves' hyperthyroidism and ophthalmopathy. TCRdb processed the multiplex PCR reads anew with MiXCR; each CDR3 protein has one entry. The table lists about 520,000 distinct CDR3 sequences, roughly 24% of them singletons. Sequencing was done on a sample of blood. The receptors come from a woman aged 25-40 years with Graves' ophthalmopathy. CDR3s include the opening cysteine and the closing phenylalanine or tryptophan. The D gene is left open where the match is weak. Clone sizes are given selectively: once, few, many, or a class where the clone is expanded.

>few|-|TRBJ2-5|TRBV12-3/TRBV12-4|14
CASSFLGLQETQYF
TGTGCCAGCAGTTTCCTCGGTTTACAAGAGACCCAGTACTTC
>many|TRBD1|TRBJ2-4|TRBV11-2|13
CASSLRTGAIQYF
TGTGCCAGCAGCTTGCGGACAGGAGCTATTCAGTACTTC
>few|TRBD2|TRBJ2-7|TRBV5-1|16
CASSLGLAGPSYEQYF
TGCGCCAGCAGCTTGGGACTAGCGGGACCCTCCTACGAGCAGTACTTC
>few|TRBD2|TRBJ2-5|TRBV7-3|14
CASSLTGLGETQYF
TGTGCCAGCAGCTTAACAGGACTAGGAGAGACCCAGTACTTC
>many|-|TRBJ1-5|TRBV20-1|16
CSARDLTGGGNQPQHF
TGCAGTGCTAGAGATCTAACAGGCGGAGGCAATCAGCCCCAGCATTTT
>many|TRBD1|TRBJ1-2|TRBV6-2/TRBV6-3|18
CASSYTIIQGVTNYGYTF
TGTGCCAGCAGTTACACTATAATACAGGGGGTAACCAACTATGGCTACACCTTC
>-|TRBD1|TRBJ1-1|TRBV5-1|15
CAGSLVGQGGTESFF
TGCGCCGGCAGCTTGGTAGGACAGGGGGGCACTGAATCTTTCTTT
>many|-|TRBJ2-7|TRBV2|12
CASEGRAYEQYF
TGTGCCAGCGAGGGCAGGGCGTACGAGCAGTACTTC
>many|TRBD1|TRBJ2-7|TRBV18|14
CASSQGAPIYEQYF
TGTGCCAGCTCACAGGGGGCCCCTATCTACGAGCAGTACTTC
>many|-|TRBJ1-2|TRBV6-5|11
CASLSWSRYTF
TGTGCCAGTCTCTCGTGGTCTCGCTACACCTTC
>many|TRBD1|TRBJ1-5|TRBV10-3|15
CAISESTGGSQPQHF
TGTGCCATCAGTGAGTCGACAGGGGGTAGTCAGCCCCAGCATTTT
>many|-|TRBJ1-1|TRBV7-9|12
CASSLESSEAFF
TGTGCCAGCAGCTTGGAAAGTTCCGAAGCTTTCTTT
>-|-|TRBJ2-5|TRBV12-3/TRBV12-4|16
CASSLLGGEIQETQYF
TGTGCCAGCAGTTTACTCGGGGGCGAAATCCAAGAGACCCAGTACTTC
>many|-|TRBJ1-2|TRBV12-3/TRBV12-4|14
CASSLGASMVGYTF
TGTGCCAGCAGTTTAGGGGCCAGTATGGTTGGCTACACCTTC
>many|-|TRBJ1-1|TRBV20-1|13
CSARDPRVTEAFF
TGCAGTGCTAGAGATCCGAGGGTTACTGAAGCTTTCTTT
>many|-|TRBJ1-1|TRBV6-1|14
CASSKQARPTEAFF
TGTGCCAGCAGTAAACAGGCGAGACCCACTGAAGCTTTCTTT
>few|TRBD1|TRBJ1-1|TRBV6-5|16
CASSSPGQGANTEAFF
TGTGCCAGCAGTTCCCCCGGACAGGGGGCGAACACTGAAGCTTTCTTT
>many|-|TRBJ2-4|TRBV6-1|11
CASSERTVQYF
TGTGCCAGCAGTGAACGGACGGTTCAGTACTTC
>many|-|TRBJ2-2|TRBV6-2/TRBV6-3|19
CASSRGVWQGSRNTGELFF
TGTGCCAGCAGTCGGGGGGTATGGCAGGGGAGTCGGAACACCGGGGAGCTGTTTTTT
>many|-|TRBJ2-7|TRBV20-1|14
CSASLPGAPYEQYF
TGCAGTGCTAGTCTCCCGGGGGCGCCCTACGAGCAGTACTTC
>few|-|TRBJ2-7|TRBV20-1|15
CSAREFRLHGGEQYF
TGCAGTGCTAGAGAATTTCGTCTCCACGGTGGGGAGCAGTACTTC
>-|-|TRBJ2-7|TRBV6-5|15
CASSYRDGGSYEQYF
TGTGCCAGCAGTTATCGGGACGGAGGCTCCTACGAGCAGTACTTC
>many|TRBD1|TRBJ1-1|TRBV28|17
CASSPPQGATLNTEAFF
TGTGCCAGCAGCCCGCCACAGGGGGCTACCCTGAACACTGAAGCTTTCTTT
>many|TRBD2|TRBJ2-7|TRBV12-3/TRBV12-4|15
CASNLMAGGPYEQYF
TGTGCCAGCAACCTAATGGCGGGGGGGCCCTACGAGCAGTACTTC
>many|TRBD1|TRBJ2-4|TRBV11-2|19
CASSRRGGQGNLAKNIQYF
TGTGCCAGCAGCCGAAGGGGGGGACAGGGGAACCTAGCCAAAAACATTCAGTACTTC
>few|-|TRBJ1-2|TRBV7-9|15
CASSLGPRQPYGYTF
TGTGCCAGCAGCTTAGGGCCTCGACAGCCTTATGGCTACACCTTC
>many|-|TRBJ2-5|TRBV10-3|12
CAISESWETQYF
TGTGCCATCAGTGAGTCGTGGGAGACCCAGTACTTC
>many|-|TRBJ2-5|TRBV18|15
CASSPKVPGPETQYF
TGTGCCAGCTCACCAAAAGTTCCAGGGCCGGAGACCCAGTACTTC
>-|TRBD1|TRBJ2-6|TRBV5-1|18
CASSLTTGGSSGANVLTF
TGCGCCAGCAGCCTGACGACAGGGGGGAGCTCTGGGGCCAACGTCCTGACTTTC
>many|-|TRBJ1-5|TRBV19|13
CASSGSGNQPQHF
TGTGCCAGTAGTGGTTCGGGGAACCAGCCCCAGCATTTT
>-|-|TRBJ1-6|TRBV18|13
CASSPPRVLSLHF
TGTGCCAGCTCACCACCACGGGTTCTATCCCTCCACTTT
>-|TRBD2|TRBJ2-7|TRBV6-4|17
CASSDFLERGVSYEQYF
TGTGCCAGCAGTGACTTCCTAGAGCGGGGGGTCTCCTACGAGCAGTACTTC
>-|TRBD2|TRBJ2-5|TRBV11-2|18
CASSLRDLGRETAETQYF
TGTGCCAGCAGCTTAAGGGACCTGGGGCGGGAGACCGCGGAGACCCAGTACTTC
>-|-|TRBJ1-1|TRBV5-1|12
CASSYDSSEAFF
TGCGCCAGCAGCTACGACAGTTCCGAAGCTTTCTTT
>many|-|TRBJ2-3|TRBV10-3|13
CATRVQDIDTQYF
TGTGCCACCAGGGTCCAGGACATAGATACGCAGTATTTT
>few|-|TRBJ2-7|TRBV6-1|14
CASTRRYNSYEQYF
TGTGCCAGCACCCGGCGGTACAACTCCTACGAGCAGTACTTC
>many|-|TRBJ2-7|TRBV7-8|14
CASSLRRQAAEQYF
TGTGCCAGCAGCTTGAGGAGACAGGCGGCCGAGCAGTACTTC
>many|-|TRBJ2-7|TRBV29-1|12
CSVEGATYEQYF
TGCAGCGTTGAAGGGGCCACCTACGAGCAGTACTTC
>many|-|TRBJ1-2|TRBV12-3/TRBV12-4|14
CASSLDIPSYGYTF
TGTGCCAGCAGTTTAGATATACCCTCCTATGGCTACACCTTC
>many|-|TRBJ1-5|TRBV19|15
CASTVLAYSNQPQHF
TGTGCCAGCACCGTCCTTGCCTATAGCAATCAGCCCCAGCATTTT
>-|TRBD1|TRBJ1-2|TRBV28|13
CASTGDRGGGYTF
TGTGCCAGCACCGGGGACAGGGGAGGAGGCTACACCTTC